This TCR beta chain was sequenced for a study of shared clonotypes between healthy human individuals. Study results and caveats: Researchers sampled blood only, noting tissue repertoires likely differ.

A word on this clone: Its antigen is as yet unknown.

TCRdb's table, derived via immunoSEQ multiplex PCR, lists solely in-frame clones and lacks some. The sample contains hundreds of thousands of clones, about 78% of which appear only once. The receptor's source is a woman aged 25-40 years in good health. Sequenced: memory CD4+ T cells sorted from blood. The subset here: CD45RA-negative fraction.

The CDR3 bases are TGTGCCAGCAGTTTCCCAGAAAACACTGAAGCTTTCTTT. This translates into CASSFPENTEAFF. The gene calls are TRBV28 and TRBJ1-1; D gene uncertain. The germline V gene encodes CDR1 MDHEN and CDR2 SYDVKM. The V end lost 3 bases, the J end lost 2 bases, and 7 bases lay between the germline ends. The CDR3 is 13 amino acids.